The entry that follows covers one TCR beta chain sequence. What this receptor recognizes is not known. Base quality data are lacking; no much larger clone is found one base away. The donors were included in the validation cohort of over a hundred subjects, a group kept apart from the approximately 650-subject first cohort. From the cysteine up to the phenylalanine, the CDR3 has a length of 14 residues. Left in the record is the CDR3 DNA by itself, 42 bases read in frame from the first base. CDR1 and CDR2 were assigned from the germline V gene as SGHAT and FQNNGV. Relative to germline, V is 4 bases shorter and J is 2 bases shorter, with 11 bases between their ends. This sample was included in a study of cytomegalovirus exposure and HLA in healthy donors (dated by TCRdb to 2015 to 2018). For context, the study as a whole: The 666 repertoires of the first cohort and the 95 to 150 validation repertoires were produced on the same platform, according to a later analysis. The study was designed to test whether signatures of past pathogen exposure could be identified by cataloging public T cell receptors. The study combined high-throughput TCR immunosequencing, statistical association of individual TCRs with disease status, and machine learning to predict cytomegalovirus infection status. Besides the first cohort of about 730 subjects, a separate validation cohort made up of over a hundred different subjects was used.

Library preparation employed the immunoSEQ multiplex PCR assay. As for the authors' bioinformatics: A statistical classification framework was developed to diagnose cytomegalovirus status using the catalog of TCR beta chain sequences. In its TCRdb copy, this immuneACCESS table keeps in-frame sequences only and misses some clones. Where compared with another copy, unresolved V genes explain less than half of these, and the others have no known cause. The DNA was the basis for D and trimming; V, J and clone size are from that table. This sample has about 170,000 clones in its table, and just under 90% of those were observed once. Clones ranked in the top ten supply roughly 1.3% of the sample. Study-wide findings and limitations: A later analysis had no HLA typing for the validation cohort, so co-occurrence there was scored across all 120 repertoires. The authors suggested that the approach could potentially be generalized to other disease states and immunological phenotypes. A later analysis found that TCRs clustered in the first cohort also tended to co-occur in the 100 to 150 validation repertoires, with 94% of cluster scores above 0. Cytomegalovirus status was reported to be diagnosed by the classifier with high specificity and sensitivity in both the original and validation cohorts. In vitro tests confirmed that a few of the cytomegalovirus-associated TCR beta chains recognize cytomegalovirus antigens. While some public TCRs were present in many individuals, most TCR sequences turned up only very rarely across donors. The study gave a list of 150 to 200 TCR beta chains associated with cytomegalovirus.

Sample: PBMCs. This clonotype originated in a woman aged 30 to 39 in good health and CMV-seronegative. The rearrangement combines TRBV11-2 with TRBJ1-1; TRBD1 is a weak D gene call, 6 bases matching. The CDR3 region: CASSSDRLNTEAFF. DNA sequence: TGTGCCAGCAGCTCTGACAGGCTTAACACTGAAGCTTTCTTT.